Sequencing of this TCR beta chain was carried out in a study of a mutant IDH1 vaccine in newly diagnosed glioma. Whole-study context: Males made up around 62% and females about 40% of treated patients, whose mean age was roughly 40 years.

The time point here: week 11, during vaccination. One vaccine dose held 300 ug of mutant IDH1 20-mer peptide and came with topical imiquimod. Donors had new WHO grade 3 or 4 IDH1-mutant, ATRX-lost astrocytomas. Repertoires were generated with immunoSEQ multiplex PCR, while TCRdb's copy carries only in-frame clones and drops some. The top ten clones hold around 16% of a sample with just over 35,000 clones, about 80% of them seen once. Of note for this clone: The antigen is undetermined.

The V gene lost 1 base and the J gene lost 3 bases, with 12 bases spanning the gap. The CDR3 spans 15 residues. Germline loops: CDR1 MNHEY, CDR2 SMNVEV (reference sequence). The TCR sequence derives from a young woman with glioma. Some clones in this sample may be carry-over from other donors' samples. Material: peripheral blood mononuclear cells (PBMCs), obtained from a glioma patient whose treatment included an IDH1 peptide vaccine. J is TRBJ1-1 and V is TRBV27; possible D gene TRBD1, 5 bases. The CDR3: CASSLFIGDDTEAFF. DNA for the CDR3: TGTGCCAGCAGTTTATTTATAGGGGATGACACTGAAGCTTTCTTT.